The 10 T cell receptor beta chains listed next were all sequenced from one sample in a study of T cell repertoires in cytomegalovirus infection. Their target antigens are unknown. One entry per CDR3 protein, called by TCRdb with MiXCR from the reads. The table lists around 34,000 distinct CDR3 sequences, approximately 52% of them singletons. Sequences were derived from CD8+ T cells from cultured PBMCs, sampled from culture after CMV antigen stimulation. These TCRs come from a human donor in good health (CMV status not recorded). Some clones in this sample may be carry-over from other donors' samples.

The V call is TRBV13, the J call TRBJ2-1, with 8 bases lining up with TRBD2. The ends lost 1 base at V and 6 bases at J; junction bases unmatched: 5. CDR1 and CDR2 from the germline V gene are PRHDT and FYEKMQ (reference sequence). The CDR3 is made up of 15 amino acids. The CDR3 DNA is TGTGCCAGCAGCTTAGTGGGACTAGGCCGCAATGAGCAGTTCTTC. This sequence encodes CASSLVGLGRNEQFF.

This sequence joins TRBV12-3 or TRBV12-4 and TRBJ1-4, with a tentative D call TRBD1 (6 bases). The length of the CDR3 is 16 residues. Trimming cost V 6 bases and J 2 bases, with 16 bases left between them. DNA for the CDR3: TGTGCCAGCAGCCCCGAAGTGGGGGCTACTAATGAAAAACTGTTTTTT. Amino acids: CASSPEVGATNEKLFF.

The genes are TRBV7-9 and TRBJ1-2; no definite D call. V lost 1 base, J lost 0 bases, and 9 bases lay in between. Germline-derived CDR1 and CDR2 are SEHNR and FQNEAQ (reference sequence). CDR3 length: 15 amino acids. DNA of the CDR3: TGTGCCAGCAGCTTAGGGGGAGCCTCTAACTATGGCTACACCTTC. This translates into CASSLGGASNYGYTF.

Only a few counts were recorded for this clonotype. The chain employs TRBV7-9 and TRBJ1-4; D not certain. Trimming shortened V by 5 bases and J by 0 bases, and 13 bases separated the two germline ends. This CDR3 comprises 16 residues. Germline V gives CDR1 SEHNR, CDR2 FQNEAQ (reference sequence). The CDR3 loop reads CASSPRPWSTNEKLFF. The CDR3 DNA is TGTGCCAGCAGCCCCAGGCCATGGTCAACTAATGAAAAACTGTTTTTT.

This clonotype appeared a few times. The V call is TRBV5-1, the J call TRBJ2-7, with 8 bases lining up with TRBD2. Per germline, CDR1 SGHRS and CDR2 YFSETQ. CDR3 length: 15 residues. V was clipped by 2 bases and J by 4 bases; unmatched bases: 8. CDR3 nucleotides: TGCGCCAGCAGCTTAGGAAGCGGGGGAGTTTACGAGCAGTACTTC. It is translated as CASSLGSGGVYEQYF.

This clonotype was picked up one time. In DNA form, the CDR3 reads TGTGCCAGCCAGCCTAGCGGAACCTACGAGCAGTACTTC. This gives the protein CASQPSGTYEQYF. V is TRBV7-8 and J is TRBJ2-7; 7 nucleotides line up with TRBD2. CDR3 length: 13 residues. From germline, CDR1 is SGHVS and CDR2 FQNEAQ. The ends lost 8 bases at V and 2 bases at J; junction bases unmatched: 6.

In its sample, this clonotype was seen many times. The rearrangement links TRBV24-1 to TRBJ2-7; D might be TRBD1 or TRBD2, each matching 5 bases. With 5 bases removed from V and 11 bases from J, the gap between germline ends came to 12 bases. The germline CDR1 and CDR2 sequences are KGHDR and SFDVKD. The CDR3 is 11 residues long. The CDR3 here is CATSVGRGEYF. In nucleotides, the CDR3 is TGTGCCACCAGTGTAGGCAGAGGGGAGTACTTC.

V is TRBV15 and J is TRBJ1-1, with TRBD1 as a possible D gene (6 bases). The V gene lost 5 bases and the J gene lost 10 bases, with 17 bases spanning the gap. There are 13 residues in the CDR3. Germline CDR1 and CDR2: LNHNV and YYDKDF (reference sequence). CDR3 sequence: CATSGDGGHRAFF. CDR3 DNA sequence: TGTGCCACCAGCGGGGACGGGGGACACAGAGCTTTCTTT.

The chain has TRBV6-1 and TRBJ1-2; TRBD1 matches 8 bases. The V gene end was trimmed by 8 bases and the J gene end by 3 bases; junction bases not matched to a gene: 5. There are 13 residues in the CDR3. Germline values: CDR1 MNHNS, CDR2 SASEGT. CDR3 in DNA: TGTGCCAGCGTAAGGACAGGGCACTATGGCTACACCTTC. Amino acid sequence: CASVRTGHYGYTF.

This rearrangement joins TRBV5-5 to TRBJ2-7, with TRBD1 identical over 7 bases. Germline CDR1 reads SGHKS; CDR2 reads YYEKEE (reference sequence). The CDR3 runs to 14 residues. The V gene end was trimmed by 5 bases and the J gene end by 0 bases; junction bases not matched to a gene: 5. For the CDR3, the DNA is TGTGCCAGCAGTTGGACAGGTACCTCCTACGAGCAGTACTTC. Encoded protein: CASSWTGTSYEQYF.